These 17 T cell receptor beta chains share one sample of origin, sequenced in a study of cytomegalovirus exposure and HLA in healthy donors. PCR was performed using 60 Vbeta and 13 Jbeta primers. Libraries were prepared by immunoSEQ multiplex PCR; TCRdb keeps only in-frame clonotypes and omits some of them. The repertoire holds 100,000 to 150,000 clones, roughly 80% seen once, with 1.5% in the top ten. The sequenced material came from PBMCs. The receptors were sampled from a female donor in good health and CMV-seronegative.

V gene TRBV6-1 combines with J gene TRBJ1-3, with D unclear. This CDR3 is built from 15 residues. Germline V gene data show CDR1 as MNHNS and CDR2 as SASEGT. V was shortened by 4 bases and J by 1 base, with 11 bases between the two germline ends. The CDR3 here is CASSAGLQSGNTIYF. The DNA of the CDR3 is TGTGCCAGCAGTGCAGGTCTTCAGTCTGGAAACACCATATATTTT.

The V gene is TRBV9, the J gene TRBJ1-3; D ambiguous. Germline assignment: CDR1 SGDLS and CDR2 YYNGEE. The V end lost 0 bases, the J end lost 0 bases, and 4 bases lay between the germline ends. This CDR3 is built from 14 residues. The DNA of the CDR3 is TGTGCCAGCAGCGTAGAACACTCTGGAAACACCATATATTTT. It encodes CASSVEHSGNTIYF.

The chain carries TRBV9 and TRBJ2-3; D unresolved. Between the trimmed V and J ends, which lost 6 bases and 4 bases, there was a span of 15 bases. This CDR3 comprises 14 residues. Germline CDR1 and CDR2: SGDLS and YYNGEE. CDR3 in amino acids: CASTANGLSDTQYF. DNA for the CDR3: TGTGCCAGCACCGCGAATGGGCTCTCAGATACGCAGTATTTT.

This clone was observed once. The gene calls are TRBV2 and TRBJ1-4; D might be TRBD1 (5 bases). Germline V lookup: CDR1 SNHLY, CDR2 FYNNEI. CDR3 size: 14 residues. Between the trimmed V and J ends, which lost 6 bases and 8 bases, there was a span of 16 bases. The CDR3 is CASSRGGMREKLFF. CDR3 nucleotides: TGTGCCAGCAGCCGGGGGGGGATGCGAGAAAAACTGTTTTTT.

The chain recombines TRBV10-3 with TRBJ1-5; D remains unclear. V was clipped by 10 bases and J by 2 bases, with 9 bases between them. Germline CDR1 ENHRY, CDR2 SYGVKD. The CDR3 loop spans 12 amino acids. CDR3: CATLGGNQPQHF. The CDR3 DNA reads as TGTGCCACCCTCGGGGGCAATCAGCCCCAGCATTTT.

This clone was observed a few times. The V call is TRBV9, the J call TRBJ1-6; a possible D gene is TRBD1 (5 bases). Between the trimmed V and J ends, which lost 1 base and 14 bases, there was a span of 22 bases. The CDR3 totals 16 residues. Germline V gene sequence: CDR1 SGDLS, CDR2 YYNGEE. CDR3 protein: CASSVLSSGPQGTLHF. CDR3 DNA: TGTGCCAGCAGCGTACTCTCCAGTGGACCTCAGGGCACCCTCCACTTT. Complete variable domain (other parts from reference TRBV9 and TRBJ1-6): DSGVTQTPKHLITATGQRVTLRCSPRSGDLSVYWYQQSLDQGLQFLIQYYNGEERAKGNILERFSAQQFPDLHSELNLSSLELGDSALYFCASSVLSSGPQGTLHFGNGTRLTVT.

V usage is TRBV4-2 and J usage is TRBJ1-4; D not resolved. With 3 bases removed from V and 4 bases from J, the gap between germline ends came to 12 bases. This CDR3 is 15 amino acids long. Germline lookup yields CDR1 LGHNA and CDR2 YNFKEQ. As DNA, the CDR3 is TGTGCCAGCAGCCATAATCTGGGCAATAATGAAAAACTGTTTTTT. Residues: CASSHNLGNNEKLFF.

The rearrangement joins TRBV25-1 to TRBJ2-1, with TRBD2 identical over 7 bases. The V gene's germline CDR1 is MGHDK and CDR2 SYGVNS. The CDR3 sequence is 15 residues long. J lost 4 bases, V lost 4 bases, and 7 bases had no gene match. The CDR3 DNA reads TGTGCCAGCAGTGTGGCGGGGGACCCGTACAATGAGCAGTTCTTC. Translated, it gives CASSVAGDPYNEQFF. Together with reference TRBV25-1 and TRBJ2-1, the CDR3 gives the full variable domain: EADIYQTPRYLVIGTGKKITLECSQTMGHDKMYWYQQDPGMELHLIHYSYGVNSTEKGDLSSESTVSRIRTEHFPLTLESARPSHTSQYLCASSVAGDPYNEQFFGPGTRLTVL.

This clone was seen a handful of times. The J gene is TRBJ2-5, the V gene TRBV6-6, with unresolved D. The germline CDR1 and CDR2 sequences are MNHNY and SVGAGI (reference sequence). The CDR3 has 14 amino acids. Between the trimmed V and J ends, which lost 0 bases and 3 bases, there was a span of 8 bases. DNA of the CDR3: TGTGCCAGCAGTTACTCGGGCCCGGAAGAGACCCAGTACTTC. As protein: CASSYSGPEETQYF.

This clone was recorded only once. The chain recombines TRBV7-2 with TRBJ2-7; D is unresolved. V shed 4 bases and J shed 0 bases, with 7 bases lying between them. Per germline, CDR1 SGHTA and CDR2 FQGNSA. The CDR3 covers 13 residues. The CDR3 DNA reads as TGTGCCAGCAGCTCAAGCATCTCCTACGAGCAGTACTTC. Residues: CASSSSISYEQYF.

This sequence joins TRBV25-1 and TRBJ1-6; unclear D gene. There are 12 residues in the CDR3. CDR1 and CDR2 (germline): MGHDK, SYGVNS. Trimming stripped 6 bases from V and 12 bases from J, with 12 bases between. CDR3 in amino acids: CASRTVSLPLHF. The CDR3 DNA reads TGTGCCAGCAGGACTGTTTCGTTACCCCTCCACTTT.

This sequence joins TRBV13 and TRBJ2-5, with 7 bases that match TRBD1. Germline lookup yields CDR1 PRHDT and CDR2 FYEKMQ (reference sequence). The CDR3 runs 14 residues. Trimming cost V 2 bases and J 4 bases; bases outside gene matches: 4. For the CDR3, the DNA is TGTGCCAGCAGCTTATGGGCAGGGGGAGAGACCCAGTACTTC. Amino acid sequence: CASSLWAGGETQYF.

For this clone: A junction end diverges from the germline sequence, so it may reflect a read error. The gene calls are TRBV10-3 and TRBJ2-5; TRBD1 might be the D (5 bases). This CDR3 contains 12 residues. Per germline, CDR1 ENHRY and CDR2 SYGVKD. The CDR3 nucleotides are TGTGCCATCAGTGAGTCAGAAAGGGGTAGGGACTTC. Translated, it gives CAISESERGRDF.

The sample holds a few counts of this clone. The rearrangement uses TRBV6-6 and TRBJ1-1, with a weak D call TRBD1 (5 bases). The CDR3 sequence is 15 residues long. CDR1 MNHNY and CDR2 SVGAGI come from the germline V gene (reference sequence). Trimming pared 2 bases from V and 5 bases from J, leaving 15 bases between. The CDR3 DNA is TGTGCCAGCAGTTACCTTCGGGGCGGGAGAACTGAAGCTTTCTTT. Translation gives CASSYLRGGRTEAFF.

The genes are TRBV2 and TRBJ2-1; 7 positions match TRBD2. With 1 base clipped from V and 1 base from J, the junction kept 1 base outside the gene matches. Looked up from germline, CDR1 is SNHLY and CDR2 is FYNNEI. The length of the CDR3 is 15 residues. The CDR3 reads CASSEGGSSYNEQFF. In DNA form, the CDR3 reads TGTGCCAGCAGTGAAGGCGGGAGTTCCTACAATGAGCAGTTCTTC.

The rearrangement uses TRBV5-4 and TRBJ1-4; 10 nucleotides agree with TRBD1. V was pared by 2 bases and J by 8 bases, with 3 bases of the junction left unmatched. Germline loops: CDR1 SGHNT, CDR2 YYREEE (reference sequence). The CDR3 sequence is 14 residues long. The CDR3 sequence is CASSLGTGDEKLFF. CDR3 in DNA: TGTGCCAGCAGCTTAGGGACAGGGGACGAAAAACTGTTTTTT.

CDR3 protein: CASSLGRGSPGGYTF. Here the CDR3 DNA reads TGCGCCAGCAGCTTGGGCAGGGGGTCACCCGGCGGCTACACCTTC. The rearrangement links TRBV5-1 to TRBJ1-2, with TRBD1 matching 7 bases. V lost 0 bases to trimming and J lost 8 bases; unmatched junction nucleotides: 10. This CDR3 is built from 15 residues. Looked up from germline, CDR1 is SGHRS and CDR2 is YFSETQ.